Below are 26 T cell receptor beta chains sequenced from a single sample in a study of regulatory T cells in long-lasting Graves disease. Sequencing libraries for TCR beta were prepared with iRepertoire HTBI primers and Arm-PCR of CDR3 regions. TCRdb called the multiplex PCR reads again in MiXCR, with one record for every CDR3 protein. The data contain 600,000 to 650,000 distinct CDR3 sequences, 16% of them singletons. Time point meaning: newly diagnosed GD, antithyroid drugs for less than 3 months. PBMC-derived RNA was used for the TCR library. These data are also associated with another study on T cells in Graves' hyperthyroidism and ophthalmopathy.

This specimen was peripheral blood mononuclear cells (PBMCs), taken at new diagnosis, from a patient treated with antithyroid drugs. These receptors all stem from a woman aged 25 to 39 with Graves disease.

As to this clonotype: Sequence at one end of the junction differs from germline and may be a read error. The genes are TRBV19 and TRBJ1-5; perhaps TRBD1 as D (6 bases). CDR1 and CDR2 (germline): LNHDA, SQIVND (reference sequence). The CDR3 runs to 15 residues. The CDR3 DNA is TGTGCCAGTGGTATGCGTGGGGGCCGGGATCAGCCCCAGCATTTT. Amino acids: CASGMRGGRDQPQHF.

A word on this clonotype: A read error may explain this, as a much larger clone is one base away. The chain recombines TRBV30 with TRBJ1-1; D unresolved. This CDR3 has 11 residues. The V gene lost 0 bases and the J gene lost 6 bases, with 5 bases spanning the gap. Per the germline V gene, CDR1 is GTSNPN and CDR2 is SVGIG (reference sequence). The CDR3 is CAWSVGSEAFF. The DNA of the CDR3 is TGTGCCTGGAGTGTAGGGTCTGAAGCTTTCTTT.

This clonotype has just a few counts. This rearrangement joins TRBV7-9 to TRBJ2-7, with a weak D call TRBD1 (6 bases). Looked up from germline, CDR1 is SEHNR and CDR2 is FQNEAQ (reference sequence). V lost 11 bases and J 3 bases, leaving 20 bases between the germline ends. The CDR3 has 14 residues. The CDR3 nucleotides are TGTGCCGGAGCAAGGTCAGGGGCGGACTACGAGCAGTACTTC. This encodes CAGARSGADYEQYF.

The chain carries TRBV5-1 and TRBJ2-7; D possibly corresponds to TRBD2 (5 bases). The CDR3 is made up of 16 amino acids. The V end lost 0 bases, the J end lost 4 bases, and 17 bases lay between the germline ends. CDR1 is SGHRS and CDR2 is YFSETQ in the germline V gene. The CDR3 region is CASSLDPSTNLYEQYF. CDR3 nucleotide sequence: TGCGCCAGCAGCTTGGACCCCTCGACTAATCTGTACGAGCAGTACTTC.

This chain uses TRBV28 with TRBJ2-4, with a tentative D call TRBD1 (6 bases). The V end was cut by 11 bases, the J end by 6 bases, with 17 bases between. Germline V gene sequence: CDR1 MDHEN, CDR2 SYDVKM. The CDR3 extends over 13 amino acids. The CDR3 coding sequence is TGTGCCCATAACACAGGGCTGGGAAACATTCAGTACTTC. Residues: CAHNTGLGNIQYF. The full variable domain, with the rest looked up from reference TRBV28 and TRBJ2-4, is DVKVTQSSRYLVKRTGEKVFLECVQDMDHENMFWYRQDPGLGLRLIYFSYDVKMKEKGDIPEGYSVSREKKERFSLILESASTNQTSMYLCAHNTGLGNIQYFGAGTRLSVL.

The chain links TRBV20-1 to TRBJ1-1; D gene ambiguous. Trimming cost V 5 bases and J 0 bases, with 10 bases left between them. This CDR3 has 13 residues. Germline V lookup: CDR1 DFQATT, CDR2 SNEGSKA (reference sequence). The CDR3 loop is CSARGRLNTEAFF. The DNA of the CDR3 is TGCAGTGCTCGTGGACGGCTGAACACTGAAGCTTTCTTT.

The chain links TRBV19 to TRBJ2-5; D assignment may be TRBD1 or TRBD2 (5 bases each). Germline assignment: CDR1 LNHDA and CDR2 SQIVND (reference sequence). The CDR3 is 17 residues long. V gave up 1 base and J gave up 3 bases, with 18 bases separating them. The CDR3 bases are TGTGCCAGTAGTATAGCCCACTACGGGGCAGGCGAAGAGACCCAGTACTTC. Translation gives CASSIAHYGAGEETQYF.

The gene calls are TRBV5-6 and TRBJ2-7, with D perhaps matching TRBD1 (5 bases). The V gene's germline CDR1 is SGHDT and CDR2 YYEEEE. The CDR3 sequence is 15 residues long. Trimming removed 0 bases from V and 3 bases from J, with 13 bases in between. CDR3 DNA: TGTGCCAGCAGCTTGGGACAGCTAGTGTACTACGAGCAGTACTTC. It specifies CASSLGQLVYYEQYF.

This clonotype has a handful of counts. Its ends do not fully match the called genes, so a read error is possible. CDR3 nucleotides: TGCGCCAGCAATGAGGAGACTAGCGGGAGGCGGTTGAAGTACGAGCAGTACTTC. As protein: CASNEETSGRRLKYEQYF. The rearrangement uses TRBV10-2 and TRBJ2-7, with TRBD2 matching 13 bases. The V gene's germline CDR1 is WSHSY and CDR2 SAAADI. The CDR3 spans 18 residues.

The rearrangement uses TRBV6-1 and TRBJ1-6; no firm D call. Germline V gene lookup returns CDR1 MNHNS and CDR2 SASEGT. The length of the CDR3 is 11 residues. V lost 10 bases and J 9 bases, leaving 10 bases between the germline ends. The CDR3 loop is CATQWGSPLHF. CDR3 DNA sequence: TGTGCCACCCAATGGGGTTCACCCCTCCACTTT.

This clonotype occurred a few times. This chain's CDR3 is CASSLTTPRETQYF. CDR3 in DNA: TGCGCCAGCAGCTTGACTACCCCCCGGGAGACCCAGTACTTC. The V and J genes are TRBV5-1 and TRBJ2-5; D gene ambiguous. Trimming took off 1 base at V and 5 bases at J, with 12 bases between the two ends. The CDR3 runs to 14 residues. Per germline, CDR1 SGHRS and CDR2 YFSETQ.

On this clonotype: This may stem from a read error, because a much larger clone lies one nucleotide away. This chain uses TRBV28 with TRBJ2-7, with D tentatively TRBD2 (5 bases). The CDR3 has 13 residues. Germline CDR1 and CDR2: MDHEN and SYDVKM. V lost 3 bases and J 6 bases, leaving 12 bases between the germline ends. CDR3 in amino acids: CASSLDGRREQYF. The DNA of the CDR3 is TGTGCCAGCAGTTTGGATGGGAGACGCGAGCAGTACTTC.

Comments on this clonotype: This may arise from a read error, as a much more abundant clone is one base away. The CDR3 DNA sequence: TGCAGTGCTAGAGGTGGGGCGGGAGCACCTATGGACGAGCAGTACTTC. As protein: CSARGGAGAPMDEQYF. This chain uses TRBV20-1 with TRBJ2-7, with TRBD2 matching over 7 bases. CDR1 and CDR2 from the germline V gene are DFQATT and SNEGSKA (reference sequence). V lost 1 base and J lost 5; bases outside the gene matches: 14. The CDR3 totals 16 residues.

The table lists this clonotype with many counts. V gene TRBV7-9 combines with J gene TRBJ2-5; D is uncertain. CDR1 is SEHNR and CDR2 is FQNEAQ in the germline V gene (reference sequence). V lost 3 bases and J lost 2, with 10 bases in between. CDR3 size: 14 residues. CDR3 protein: CASSFATKQETQYF. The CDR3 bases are TGTGCCAGCAGCTTTGCAACAAAGCAAGAGACCCAGTACTTC.

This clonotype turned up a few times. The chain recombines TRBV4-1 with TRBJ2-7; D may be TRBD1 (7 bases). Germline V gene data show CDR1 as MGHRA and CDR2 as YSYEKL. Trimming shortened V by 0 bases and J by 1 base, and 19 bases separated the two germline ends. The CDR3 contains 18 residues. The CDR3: CASSQEEGAASSSYEQYF. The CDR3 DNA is TGCGCCAGCAGCCAAGAGGAGGGGGCTGCATCGTCGTCCTACGAGCAGTACTTC.

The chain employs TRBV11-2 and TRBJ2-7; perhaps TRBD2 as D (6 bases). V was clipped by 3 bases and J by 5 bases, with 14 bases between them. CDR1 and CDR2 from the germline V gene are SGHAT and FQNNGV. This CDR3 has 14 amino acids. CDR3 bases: TGTGCCAGCAGCTTGGCTAGCGAAAGAAACGAGCAGTACTTC. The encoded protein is CASSLASERNEQYF.

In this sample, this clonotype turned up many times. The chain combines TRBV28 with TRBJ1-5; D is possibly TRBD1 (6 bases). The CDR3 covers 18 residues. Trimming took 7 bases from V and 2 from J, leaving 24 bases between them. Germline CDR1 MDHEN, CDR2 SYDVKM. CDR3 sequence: CASIPAWGAERGNQPQHF. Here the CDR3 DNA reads TGTGCCAGCATACCGGCGTGGGGGGCCGAGAGGGGCAATCAGCCCCAGCATTTT.

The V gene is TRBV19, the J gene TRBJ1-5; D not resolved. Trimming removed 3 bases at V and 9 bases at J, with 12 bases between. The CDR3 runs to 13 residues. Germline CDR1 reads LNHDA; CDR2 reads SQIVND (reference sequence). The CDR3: CASSMVAGWPQHF. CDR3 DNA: TGTGCCAGTAGTATGGTCGCGGGGTGGCCCCAGCATTTT.

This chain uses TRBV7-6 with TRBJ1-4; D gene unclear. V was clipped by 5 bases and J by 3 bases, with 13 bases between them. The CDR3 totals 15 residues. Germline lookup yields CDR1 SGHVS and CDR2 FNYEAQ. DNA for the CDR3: TGTGCCAGCAGCCCCCAACCCCGGCCTAATGAAAAACTGTTTTTT. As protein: CASSPQPRPNEKLFF.

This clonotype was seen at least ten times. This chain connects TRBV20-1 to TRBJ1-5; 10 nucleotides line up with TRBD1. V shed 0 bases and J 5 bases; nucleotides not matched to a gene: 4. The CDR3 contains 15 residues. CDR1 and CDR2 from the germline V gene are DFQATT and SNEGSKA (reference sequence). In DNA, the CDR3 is TGCAGTGCTAGAGAGCGGACAGGGGGGTATCAGCCCCAGCATTTT. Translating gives CSARERTGGYQPQHF.

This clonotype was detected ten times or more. The CDR3 reads CASRGTEFMNTEAFF. The CDR3 nucleotides are TGTGCCAGCAGGGGGACGGAGTTTATGAACACTGAAGCTTTCTTT. The chain uses TRBV7-8 and TRBJ1-1, with a tentative D call TRBD1 (5 bases). Looked up from germline, CDR1 is SGHVS and CDR2 is FQNEAQ. The CDR3 runs 15 residues. V was trimmed by 6 bases and J by 0 bases, leaving 14 bases between them.

CDR3 in DNA: TGTGCCAGCAGCGGCGGGCCGAGCTATGGCTACACCTTC. Amino acid sequence: CASSGGPSYGYTF. The V call is TRBV3-1, the J call TRBJ1-2; unclear D gene. This CDR3 is built from 13 residues. The V gene lost 5 bases and the J gene lost 4 bases, with 11 bases spanning the gap. CDR1 LGHDT and CDR2 YNNKEL come from the germline V gene (reference sequence).

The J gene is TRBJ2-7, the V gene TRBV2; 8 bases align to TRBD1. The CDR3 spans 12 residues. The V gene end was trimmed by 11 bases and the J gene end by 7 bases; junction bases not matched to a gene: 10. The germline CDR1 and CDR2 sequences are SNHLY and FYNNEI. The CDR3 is CAGGTGSREQYF. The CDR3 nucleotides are TGTGCCGGAGGGACAGGCTCTCGTGAGCAGTACTTC.

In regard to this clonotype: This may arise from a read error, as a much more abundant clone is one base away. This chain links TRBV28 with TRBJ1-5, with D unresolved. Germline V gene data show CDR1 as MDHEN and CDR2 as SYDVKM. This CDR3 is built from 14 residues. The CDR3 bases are TGTGCCGGCAGTTCTCAGAATAGCAATCAGCCCCAGCATTTT. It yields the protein CAGSSQNSNQPQHF.

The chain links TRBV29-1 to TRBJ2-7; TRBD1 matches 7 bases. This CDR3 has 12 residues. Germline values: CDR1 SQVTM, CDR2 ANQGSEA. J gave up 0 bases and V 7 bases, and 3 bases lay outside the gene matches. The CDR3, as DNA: TGCAGCGGGGGGACAGACTCCTACGAGCAGTACTTC. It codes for CSGGTDSYEQYF.

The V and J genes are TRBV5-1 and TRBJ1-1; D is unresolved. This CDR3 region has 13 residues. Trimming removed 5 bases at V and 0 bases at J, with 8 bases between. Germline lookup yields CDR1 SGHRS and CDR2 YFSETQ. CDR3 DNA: TGCGCCAGCAGAGAGTATATGAACACTGAAGCTTTCTTT. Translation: CASREYMNTEAFF.